This is a list of T cell receptor beta chains from one sample in a study of metastatic and nonmetastatic thyroid tumors. TCRdb ran MiXCR on the PCR reads. Among roughly 29,000 clones listed, 20% to 25% were seen once. Material for sequencing was blood. These receptors all come from a female donor with papillary thyroid cancer or a benign thyroid nodule (not recorded which). Some clones in this sample may be carry-over from other donors' samples. The CDR3 runs from the conserved cysteine through the conserved F or W. A D gene is named only where the DNA matches it firmly. The size field is filled for only some rows; it gives once, few, many or a size class.

CASQLLPNQPQHF | TGTGCCAGTCAGCTACTCCCCAATCAGCCCCAGCATTTT | many | . | TRBJ1-5 | TRBV6-5
CASSPQGAQSNQPQHF | TGTGCCAGCAGTCCCCAGGGGGCGCAGAGCAATCAGCCCCAGCATTTT | many | TRBD1 | TRBJ1-5 | TRBV6-1
CASRAEGSRQYF | TGTGCCAGCAGGGCCGAAGGCAGCCGGCAGTACTTC | . | . | TRBJ2-7 | TRBV2
CASSLGLRGGNTIYF | TGTGCCAGCAGCTTAGGCCTAAGGGGAGGGAACACCATATATTTT | many | . | TRBJ1-3 | TRBV13
CASSLGQGHTEAIF | TGTGCCAGCAGTTTAGGTCAGGGACACACTGAAGCTATCTTT | . | . | TRBJ1-1 | TRBV27
CAWSEGNTYEQYF | TGTGCCTGGAGTGAGGGAAATACCTACGAGCAGTACTTC | . | . | TRBJ2-7 | TRBV30
CATSDSGTGALNYGYTF | TGTGCCACCAGTGATTCCGGGACAGGGGCCTTAAACTATGGCTACACCTTC | . | TRBD1 | TRBJ1-2 | TRBV24-1
CASSSPSRGLEQYF | TGCGCCAGCAGCTCGCCCAGCAGGGGGCTCGAGCAGTACTTC | . | TRBD1 | TRBJ2-7 | TRBV5-1
CSSSAVQRGTEAFF | TGTTCCAGCAGTGCCGTACAGCGGGGCACTGAAGCTTTCTTT | . | . | TRBJ1-1 | TRBV25-1
CASTLWPGRDQPQHF | TGTGCCAGCACCCTGTGGCCGGGGCGGGATCAGCCCCAGCATTTT | many | . | TRBJ1-5 | TRBV12-3/TRBV12-4
CASSYSNRVGGLWNEQYF | TGTGCCAGCAGTTACTCGAACCGTGTTGGGGGACTTTGGAACGAGCAGTACTTC | medium-sized | . | TRBJ2-7 | TRBV6-2/TRBV6-3
CASRGLAVEEQYF | TGTGCCAGCCGCGGACTAGCGGTAGAAGAGCAGTACTTC | . | TRBD2 | TRBJ2-7 | TRBV11-2
CASSLVSNYGYTF | TGCGCCAGCAGCTTGGTATCTAACTATGGCTACACCTTC | . | . | TRBJ1-2 | TRBV5-1
CASSYERGDSYEQYF | TGTGCCAGCAGTTACGAGAGGGGCGATTCATACGAGCAGTACTTC | . | . | TRBJ2-7 | TRBV6-2/TRBV6-3
CSVDGGRSYNEQFF | TGCAGCGTTGATGGTGGGAGAAGCTACAATGAGCAGTTCTTC | many | . | TRBJ2-1 | TRBV29-1
CAWSVSLVTGNQPQHF | TGTGCCTGGAGTGTATCCCTCGTGACGGGCAATCAGCCCCAGCATTTT | medium-sized | . | TRBJ1-5 | TRBV30
CAISDPPSGTDTQYF | TGTGCCATCAGTGATCCTCCTAGCGGCACAGATACGCAGTATTTT | many | . | TRBJ2-3 | TRBV10-3
CASSQLAGSTDTQYF | TGTGCCAGCAGCCAGCTAGCGGGATCCACAGATACGCAGTATTTT | many | TRBD2 | TRBJ2-3 | TRBV12-3/TRBV12-4
CASSTPLGDTAYEQYF | TGTGCCAGCAGTACGCCCCTCGGGGACACAGCCTACGAGCAGTACTTC | medium-sized | . | TRBJ2-7 | TRBV28
CAWSRPGVTEQYF | TGTGCCTGGAGTCGGCCGGGAGTAACCGAGCAGTACTTC | medium-sized | . | TRBJ2-7 | TRBV30
CASSFSGTSGYEQYF | TGTGCCAGCAGCTTCTCCGGGACTAGCGGGTACGAGCAGTACTTC | . | TRBD2 | TRBJ2-7 | TRBV7-2
CASSSAGNTGELFF | TGTGCCAGCAGTTCTGCGGGGAACACCGGGGAGCTGTTTTTT | many | . | TRBJ2-2 | TRBV25-1
CATSDTRRPVTGELLF | TGTGCCACCAGTGACACCCGAAGGCCTGTGACCGGTGAGCTGTTGTTT | . | . | TRBJ2-2 | TRBV24-1
CASSTTGSTDTQYF | TGTGCCAGCAGCACGACAGGGAGCACAGATACGCAGTATTTT | many | TRBD1 | TRBJ2-3 | TRBV13
CASSQVGTGVGKNIQYF | TGTGCCAGCAGCCAAGTCGGGACAGGGGTCGGCAAAAACATTCAGTACTTC | . | TRBD1 | TRBJ2-4 | TRBV3-1
CSAPGLAGEAQYF | TGCAGTGCTCCGGGACTAGCGGGAGAGGCCCAGTACTTC | many | TRBD2 | TRBJ2-5 | TRBV20-1
CASSLWNSGTQYF | TGTGCCAGCAGTTTGTGGAATAGCGGAACGCAGTATTTT | . | . | TRBJ2-3 | TRBV28
CASSLHPGREDGYTF | TGCGCCAGCAGCTTGCATCCGGGACGGGAGGATGGCTACACCTTC | many | . | TRBJ1-2 | TRBV5-1
CASSEGGVRVVHYGYTF | TGTGCCAGCAGTGAAGGAGGGGTGAGGGTGGTGCATTATGGCTACACCTTC | medium-sized | . | TRBJ1-2 | TRBV6-1
CASSLAGENFGCTF | TGCGCCAGCAGCTTGGCCGGGGAGAACTTTGGCTGCACCTTC | many | . | TRBJ1-2 | TRBV5-1
CAWSVRGTEAFF | TGTGCCTGGAGTGTACGGGGGACTGAAGCTTTCTTT | many | . | TRBJ1-1 | TRBV30
CVSSTPMVSQYF | TGTGTCAGCAGTACTCCAATGGTTAGCCAATACTTC | . | . | TRBJ2-5 | TRBV28
CASSLAGGPEEQYF | TGTGCCAGCAGCTTAGCGGGAGGGCCGGAGGAGCAGTACTTC | many | TRBD2 | TRBJ2-7 | TRBV11-2
CASSQRGRGATEAFF | TGTGCCAGCAGCCAGAGAGGCAGGGGGGCCACTGAAGCTTTCTTT | many | TRBD1 | TRBJ1-1 | TRBV11-3
CASSLKVMDRGFGETQYF | TGCGCCAGCAGCTTGAAGGTGATGGACAGGGGGTTCGGAGAGACCCAGTACTTC | many | TRBD1 | TRBJ2-5 | TRBV5-1
CATSDLSPGTSGRSSYNEQFF | TGTGCCACGAGTGATTTATCCCCGGGGACTAGCGGGAGGAGCTCCTACAATGAGCAGTTCTTC | once | TRBD2 | TRBJ2-1 | TRBV24-1
CASSLLGDQPQHF | TGTGCCAGCAGTTTATTGGGAGATCAGCCCCAGCATTTT | many | . | TRBJ1-5 | TRBV28
CASKTGWNSETQYF | TGTGCCAGCAAGACGGGTTGGAATTCTGAGACCCAGTACTTC | many | . | TRBJ2-5 | TRBV12-3/TRBV12-4
CASSPETSGRGDTQYF | TGTGCCAGCAGCCCAGAGACTAGCGGGAGAGGGGATACGCAGTATTTT | many | TRBD2 | TRBJ2-3 | TRBV7-9
CAWTTGTGVTEAFF | TGTGCCTGGACGACCGGGACAGGGGTCACTGAAGCTTTCTTT | many | TRBD1 | TRBJ1-1 | TRBV30
CATQERLAGSYEQYF | TGTGCCACCCAAGAACGACTAGCTGGGTCCTACGAGCAGTACTTC | medium-sized | TRBD2 | TRBJ2-7 | TRBV6-1
CASSFRSRTQYF | TGTGCCAGCAGTTTTCGAAGTCGTACGCAGTATTTT | many | . | TRBJ2-3 | TRBV28
CASSKPGQWNSPLHF | TGTGCCAGTAGTAAGCCGGGACAGTGGAATTCACCCCTCCACTTT | many | TRBD1 | TRBJ1-6 | TRBV19
CASTPNRGYEQYF | TGTGCCAGCACACCGAACAGGGGATACGAGCAGTACTTC | many | TRBD1 | TRBJ2-7 | TRBV5-4
CASSRWSGGSPYEQYF | TGTGCCAGCAGCCGCTGGTCGGGCGGGTCACCCTACGAGCAGTACTTC | many | . | TRBJ2-7 | TRBV13